The next 7 T cell receptor beta chains were all read from a single sample in a study of T cell repertoires in cytomegalovirus infection. One entry per CDR3 protein, called by TCRdb with MiXCR from the reads. The table shows more than 650,000 distinct CDR3 sequences, with about a third occurring only once. Sequenced material: PBMCs. The source is a human donor in good health (CMV status not recorded). Some clones in this sample may be carry-over from other donors' samples.

The chain combines TRBV20-1 with TRBJ2-1, with TRBD2 identical over 7 bases. The J segment lost 0 bases and the V segment lost 4 bases, leaving 6 bases of the junction unmatched. The CDR3 length is 15 residues. CDR1 is DFQATT and CDR2 is SNEGSKA in the germline V gene (reference sequence). In nucleotides, the CDR3 is TGCAGTGCTACCCTAGCGGAAAGCTCCTACAATGAGCAGTTCTTC. This gives the protein CSATLAESSYNEQFF.

At least ten counts were recorded for this clonotype. The chain employs TRBV7-2 and TRBJ2-1; 10 bases agree with TRBD2. The germline CDR1 and CDR2 sequences are SGHTA and FQGNSA. The CDR3 is 15 residues long. V shed 5 bases, J shed 7 bases, and the junction held 8 bases outside the gene matches. The CDR3 is CASSVSSGRANEQFF. In nucleotides, the CDR3 is TGTGCCAGCAGCGTAAGCAGCGGGAGGGCAAATGAGCAGTTCTTC.

The V gene is TRBV14, the J gene TRBJ2-7; D unresolved. CDR3 size: 12 residues. Germline CDR1 is SGHDN and CDR2 is FVKESK. The ends were cut back, 4 bases at V and 3 bases at J, with 7 bases in the middle. Here the CDR3 reads CASSRSFYEQYF. The CDR3 DNA reads as TGTGCCAGCAGCCGTAGTTTCTACGAGCAGTACTTC.

This clonotype was observed a few times. This rearrangement joins TRBV4-1 to TRBJ1-1; 8 bases are a match to TRBD1. Per germline, CDR1 MGHRA and CDR2 YSYEKL. The CDR3 length is 16 residues. Trimming took 4 bases from V and 1 from J; bases not matched to a gene: 8. The CDR3 DNA reads as TGCGCCAGCAGCCCTCGGACAGGGCTGGGGAACACTGAAGCTTTCTTT. It yields the protein CASSPRTGLGNTEAFF.

The V gene is TRBV5-1, the J gene TRBJ2-4; D might be TRBD1 (6 bases). The CDR3 contains 14 residues. V lost 4 bases to trimming and J lost 11 bases, with 19 bases between them. Germline CDR1 reads SGHRS; CDR2 reads YFSETQ. CDR3 DNA: TGCGCCAGCAGCCCTGGAGATCAGGGGCACGTTCAGTACTTC. Its translation: CASSPGDQGHVQYF.

The chain combines TRBV11-2 with TRBJ1-4, with 10 bases that match TRBD1. The V and J ends lost 9 bases and 6 bases, in that order; junction bases with no gene match: 7. Per the germline V gene, CDR1 is SGHAT and CDR2 is FQNNGV. The CDR3 contains 14 residues. CDR3 nucleotides: TGTGCCAGTAACGTAGGGACAGGGGATGAAAAACTGTTTTTT. Amino acids: CASNVGTGDEKLFF.

The rearrangement uses TRBV28 and TRBJ2-2; D unresolved. Germline lookup yields CDR1 MDHEN and CDR2 SYDVKM. The CDR3 loop spans 19 amino acids. The ends were cut back, 2 bases at V and 1 base at J, with 20 bases in the middle. The CDR3 protein is CASSLRGLLGRMNTGELFF. The CDR3, as DNA: TGTGCCAGCAGTTTAAGAGGTCTTTTGGGCCGGATGAACACCGGGGAGCTGTTTTTT.